These 30 T cell receptor beta chains were all obtained from the same sample, sequenced in a study of response to subunit inactivated influenza vaccine (dated by TCRdb to 2016 to 2019). The library was generated by RT-PCR. TCRdb lists the instrument as Illumina HiSeq 2500. TCRdb redid the processing of the public reads, applying fastp at Q25 and MiXCR, and retained in-frame beta chains. Each CDR3 protein appears once, grouped with its most common genes and DNA. The sample profile shows 500,000 to 600,000 distinct CDR3 sequences; 10% to 15% of them were found once. The top ten clones comprise around 9.6% of the sample. The sample consisted of PBMCs from blood, taken on the day of vaccination. These TCRs come from a man in his forties or fifties who received an inactivated influenza vaccine. Donor details come from another sample of the same person, matched by shared clones.

This clonotype occurred a few times. The chain has TRBV5-1 and TRBJ2-5; 10 bases match TRBD2. This CDR3 has 16 amino acids. The junction had 7 bases not matched to a gene; V was cut back by 4 bases and J by 1 base. Germline V gene lookup returns CDR1 SGHRS and CDR2 YFSETQ. The CDR3 spells CASSRSPSGGQETQYF. The CDR3 DNA reads TGCGCCAGCAGCCGGAGCCCTAGCGGGGGCCAAGAGACCCAGTACTTC.

This clonotype was detected only a few times. The rearrangement links TRBV29-1 to TRBJ2-7, with 7 bases matching TRBD2. There are 14 residues in the CDR3. CDR1 SQVTM and CDR2 ANQGSEA come from the germline V gene. The V and J ends lost 0 bases and 6 bases, in that order; junction bases with no gene match: 8. The CDR3 DNA reads TGCAGCGTTGAAGATCGGGGAGGGCCCGGCGAGCAGTACTTC. This gives the protein CSVEDRGGPGEQYF.

As to this clonotype: A read error may account for a junction end that differs from germline. J is TRBJ2-7 and V is TRBV5-1; 9 nucleotides match TRBD1. CDR3 length: 15 residues. Germline V gene sequence: CDR1 SGHRS, CDR2 YFSETQ. DNA of the CDR3: TGCGCCACCAGCTTTACCGGGACAGGGATTAACGAGCAGTACTTC. Its protein is CATSFTGTGINEQYF.

V and J are TRBV15 and TRBJ1-2, with D possibly matching TRBD1 (5 bases). Germline loops: CDR1 LNHNV, CDR2 YYDKDF (reference sequence). The CDR3 contains 14 residues. V lost 0 bases to trimming and J lost 8 bases, with 13 bases between them. CDR3 nucleotide sequence: TGTGCCACCAGCAGAGAGAGGGGATCGGGCGGCTACACCTTC. It codes for CATSRERGSGGYTF.

Ten or more counts support this clonotype. The rearrangement uses TRBV5-5 and TRBJ2-7, with 8 bases fitting TRBD1. CDR3 length: 14 amino acids. With 4 bases clipped from V and 2 bases from J, the junction kept 5 bases outside the gene matches. Germline CDR1 and CDR2: SGHKS and YYEKEE (reference sequence). The CDR3 spells CASSRGQGTYEQYF. In DNA form, the CDR3 reads TGTGCCAGCAGCCGAGGACAGGGTACCTACGAGCAGTACTTC.

The CDR3 nucleotides read TGTGCCAGCACCGGTTTAGGGAACAGCCAGTTCTTC. Amino acid sequence: CASTGLGNSQFF. The V and J genes are TRBV28 and TRBJ2-1; no firm D call. CDR1 MDHEN and CDR2 SYDVKM come from the germline V gene. The CDR3 is 12 amino acids. V was pared by 7 bases and J by 13 bases, with 17 bases between.

The rearrangement uses TRBV5-1 and TRBJ2-1; unclear D gene. CDR1 is SGHRS and CDR2 is YFSETQ in the germline V gene. CDR3 length equals 13 residues. The germline V and J ends were trimmed by 6 bases and 6 bases, with 13 bases remaining between them. CDR3 coding DNA: TGCGCCAGCAAGAGGTCCGGATCCAATGAGCAGTTCTTC. This codes for CASKRSGSNEQFF.

V usage is TRBV6-1 and J usage is TRBJ2-2; tentatively, D is TRBD2 (6 bases). V gave up 7 bases and J gave up 4 bases, with 16 bases separating them. Germline loops: CDR1 MNHNS, CDR2 SASEGT. The CDR3 consists of 15 residues. Here the CDR3 DNA reads TGTGCCAGCACCAAGTCCGGGGGAAGCACCGGGGAGCTGTTTTTT. Translating gives CASTKSGGSTGELFF.

This clonotype has a handful of counts. The chain employs TRBV7-2 and TRBJ2-4, with a weak D call TRBD1 (6 bases). The CDR3 runs to 16 residues. The germline V gene has CDR1 SGHTA and CDR2 FQGNSA. Between the trimmed V and J ends, which lost 1 base and 10 bases, there was a span of 20 bases. Here the CDR3 DNA reads TGTGCCAGCAGCTTAGACGTATCACCGACAGGAATAATTCAGTACTTC. This translates into CASSLDVSPTGIIQYF.

The J gene is TRBJ1-5, the V gene TRBV20-1, with TRBD1 matching 7 bases. This CDR3 contains 16 residues. Trimming at V came to 2 bases and at J to 3 bases, leaving 10 bases not matched to a gene. CDR1 is DFQATT and CDR2 is SNEGSKA in the germline V gene (reference sequence). CDR3 region: CSARITRDSYNQPQHF. The DNA for the CDR3 is TGCAGTGCTAGAATTACCCGGGACAGCTACAATCAGCCCCAGCATTTT.

This clonotype came up a few times. The CDR3 protein is CASSGLAGAWTGELFF. DNA of the CDR3: TGTGCCAGCAGCGGACTAGCGGGAGCCTGGACCGGGGAGCTGTTTTTT. This chain joins TRBV7-2 and TRBJ2-2; 13 bases agree with TRBD2. Germline values: CDR1 SGHTA, CDR2 FQGNSA. Germline trimming cut 5 bases from V and 5 bases from J; bases unmatched to any gene: 5. This CDR3 contains 16 residues. The full variable domain, rest sourced from reference TRBV7-2 and TRBJ2-2, is GAGVSQSPSNKVTEKGKDVELRCDPISGHTALYWYRQSLGQGLEFLIYFQGNSAPDKSGLPSDRFSAERTGGSVSTLTIQRTQQEDSAVYLCASSGLAGAWTGELFFGEGSRLTVL.

The rearrangement links TRBV4-2 to TRBJ1-1; D is possibly TRBD1 (5 bases). Trimming took off 0 bases at V and 5 bases at J, with 10 bases between the two ends. The CDR3 runs 14 residues. The V gene's germline CDR1 is LGHNA and CDR2 YNFKEQ. The CDR3 DNA is TGTGCCAGCAGCCAAGAGCAGGGAATTACTGAAGCTTTCTTT. It is translated as CASSQEQGITEAFF.

This clonotype was recorded a few times. V and J are TRBV7-3 and TRBJ2-3; D is unresolved. V gave up 0 bases and J gave up 2 bases, with 12 bases separating them. CDR1 SGHTA and CDR2 FQGTGA come from the germline V gene. This CDR3 spans 16 amino acids. Here the CDR3 reads CASSLTGHESTDTQYF. CDR3 nucleotides: TGTGCCAGCAGCTTAACTGGCCACGAGTCCACAGATACGCAGTATTTT.

This clonotype was recorded a few times. The chain is built from TRBV15 and TRBJ2-1; 9 positions agree with TRBD2. Germline CDR1 and CDR2: LNHNV and YYDKDF (reference sequence). Trimming at V came to 6 bases and at J to 9 bases, leaving 9 bases not matched to a gene. This CDR3 is built from 14 residues. The CDR3 DNA reads TGTGCCACCAGTCCGATTAGCGGGAGTCGTGAGCAGTTCTTC. Its translation is CATSPISGSREQFF.

This chain links TRBV24-1 with TRBJ2-2, with D tentatively TRBD1 (5 bases). Trimming left V 10 bases short and J 5 bases short, with 10 bases between. Germline V lookup: CDR1 KGHDR, CDR2 SFDVKD. The CDR3 totals 12 residues. In DNA form, the CDR3 reads TGTGCCACAACAAGGGGAACCGGGGAGCTGTTTTTT. Protein sequence: CATTRGTGELFF.

V gene TRBV7-9 combines with J gene TRBJ2-3, with 7 bases aligning to TRBD1. The CDR3 spans 17 residues. Trimming removed 1 base from V and 1 base from J; junction bases left unmatched: 8. Germline CDR1 is SEHNR and CDR2 is FQNEAQ (reference sequence). CDR3 region: CASSLGKGAMGTDTQYF. Here the CDR3 DNA reads TGTGCCAGCAGCTTAGGGAAGGGGGCAATGGGCACAGATACGCAGTATTTT.

The sample holds a few counts of this clonotype. The chain has TRBV6-1 and TRBJ2-2; 7 nucleotides align to TRBD2. The CDR3 totals 16 residues. The V gene's germline CDR1 is MNHNS and CDR2 SASEGT. The V and J ends lost 2 bases and 3 bases, in that order; junction bases with no gene match: 6. CDR3 region: CASSETPGRDTGELFF. The CDR3 region has the DNA TGTGCCAGCAGTGAAACGCCGGGGAGGGACACCGGGGAGCTGTTTTTT.

The chain employs TRBV29-1 and TRBJ2-3, with 10 bases lining up with TRBD1. V trimming: 1 base; J trimming: 0 bases; junction bases outside the gene matches: 4. This CDR3 is built from 16 residues. CDR1 is SQVTM and CDR2 is ANQGSEA in the germline V gene. The CDR3 sequence: CSVEGPGQGSTDTQYF. Written as DNA, the CDR3 is TGCAGCGTTGAAGGTCCGGGACAGGGGAGCACAGATACGCAGTATTTT.

The chain links TRBV7-8 to TRBJ1-2, with a weak D call TRBD1 (6 bases). This CDR3 has 18 amino acids. Germline assignment: CDR1 SGHVS and CDR2 FQNEAQ. With 4 bases removed from V and 4 bases from J, the gap between germline ends came to 25 bases. The CDR3 is CASSSLPGQTPHPYGYTF. CDR3 in DNA: TGTGCCAGCAGCTCACTACCCGGACAGACTCCCCATCCCTATGGCTACACCTTC.

The rearrangement links TRBV2 to TRBJ2-1, with D unclear. Germline assignment: CDR1 SNHLY and CDR2 FYNNEI. CDR3 length: 15 residues. V was trimmed by 2 bases and J by 0 bases, leaving 8 bases between them. The CDR3 region has the DNA TGTGCCAGCAGTGAAACGGCGGCCTCCTACAATGAGCAGTTCTTC. It encodes CASSETAASYNEQFF.

In this sample, this clonotype turned up many times. The chain couples TRBV9 to TRBJ2-3; D perhaps matches TRBD2 (7 bases). The germline V gene has CDR1 SGDLS and CDR2 YYNGEE. CDR3 length equals 15 residues. V was cut by 0 bases and J by 1 base, with 9 bases left in between. DNA for the CDR3: TGTGCCAGCAGCGTAGGCGGGGGCCGCACAGATACGCAGTATTTT. It yields the protein CASSVGGGRTDTQYF.

J is TRBJ2-3 and V is TRBV5-1; D is possibly TRBD1 (6 bases). CDR1 is SGHRS and CDR2 is YFSETQ in the germline V gene. The V end was cut by 4 bases, the J end by 2 bases, with 11 bases between. The CDR3 is 14 residues long. The CDR3 DNA is TGCGCCAGCAGCACAGGACAGTTCACAGATACGCAGTATTTT. Protein product: CASSTGQFTDTQYF.

The chain combines TRBV12-3 or TRBV12-4 with TRBJ1-1, with no clear D. V gave up 6 bases and J gave up 11 bases, with 13 bases separating them. The CDR3 is made up of 11 amino acids. As DNA, the CDR3 is TGTGCCAGCAGCCCCATAATCGAGGCTTTCTTT. Translating it yields CASSPIIEAFF.

This clonotype was seen only a few times. The DNA for the CDR3 is TGCGCCAGCAGCCAAGATAATCGCGACTATGGCTACACCTTC. Amino acids: CASSQDNRDYGYTF. The chain joins TRBV4-1 to TRBJ1-2; D call uncertain. The V and J ends lost 0 bases and 3 bases respectively, with 8 bases between them. CDR3 length: 14 amino acids. In germline, CDR1 is MGHRA, CDR2 YSYEKL.

The V and J genes are TRBV20-1 and TRBJ1-6; perhaps TRBD1 as D (6 bases). Germline V lookup: CDR1 DFQATT, CDR2 SNEGSKA (reference sequence). Trimming left V 5 bases short and J 10 bases short, with 12 bases between. The CDR3 contains 12 residues. The CDR3 here is CSAADQGSPLHF. In DNA form, the CDR3 reads TGCAGTGCTGCCGATCAGGGGTCACCCCTCCACTTT.

The chain carries TRBV9 and TRBJ2-1, with 8 bases that match TRBD2. There are 21 residues in the CDR3. Germline V gene data show CDR1 as SGDLS and CDR2 as YYNGEE. J was trimmed by 10 bases and V by 1 base; bases with no gene match: 28. The CDR3 DNA is TGTGCCAGCAGCGTAATGACTCAGGCGACCCCGTATGCTAGCGGGTATAGCGAGCAGTTCTTC. Amino acid sequence: CASSVMTQATPYASGYSEQFF.

This clonotype was observed a handful of times. A read error is possible here, since a much larger clone lies one base away. The chain uses TRBV9 and TRBJ2-1, with D unclear. Germline-derived CDR1 and CDR2 are SGDLS and YYNGEE. The CDR3 sequence is 12 residues long. Trimming removed 0 bases from V and 8 bases from J, with 6 bases in between. CDR3 sequence: CASSVGADEQFF. CDR3 DNA: TGTGCCAGCAGCGTAGGGGCGGATGAGCAGTTCTTC.

The CDR3 DNA follows: TGTGCCAGCCACGGGGGCCCAGATACGCAGTATTTT. Residues: CASHGGPDTQYF. The chain recombines TRBV7-9 with TRBJ2-3; tentatively, D is TRBD1 or TRBD2 (6 bases each). CDR3 length equals 12 residues. The V gene lost 8 bases and the J gene lost 4 bases, with 10 bases spanning the gap. In germline, CDR1 is SEHNR, CDR2 FQNEAQ (reference sequence).

There are a few counts of this clonotype. V usage is TRBV27 and J usage is TRBJ1-1, with TRBD1 as a possible D gene (6 bases). V shed 0 bases and J shed 4 bases, with 18 bases lying between them. Looked up from germline, CDR1 is MNHEY and CDR2 is SMNVEV (reference sequence). The CDR3 loop spans 17 amino acids. The CDR3: CASSLSGGVGGSTEAFF. CDR3 bases: TGTGCCAGCAGTTTATCGGGGGGGGTAGGGGGTAGCACTGAAGCTTTCTTT.

The rearrangement links TRBV7-3 to TRBJ1-6, with 8 bases aligning to TRBD1. The CDR3 covers 14 residues. Trimming cost V 5 bases and J 7 bases; bases outside gene matches: 4. Germline CDR1 is SGHTA and CDR2 is FQGTGA. The CDR3 region has the DNA TGTGCCAGCAGCGTGGGACAGGTCAATTCACCCCTCCACTTT. Translated, it gives CASSVGQVNSPLHF.